Following are 7 T cell receptor beta chains from one sample sequenced in a study of T-cell reconstitution after alpha-beta-depleted transplantation in children. TCRbeta library construction was performed incorporating unique molecular identifiers. MiXCR, run by TCRdb on the PCR reads, gives a single entry per CDR3 protein. The sample includes some 340,000 distinct CDR3 sequences, 10% of them seen just once. Sequenced here: PBMCs from the stem cell graft donor, sampled from the stem cell graft. The receptors were sampled from a human donor who donated a stem cell graft to a child with acute lymphoblastic leukemia.

The V and J genes are TRBV7-2 and TRBJ2-7; D is ambiguous. The CDR3 contains 14 residues. CDR1 SGHTA and CDR2 FQGNSA come from the germline V gene. Deletions cut 3 bases from V and 0 bases from J, with 9 bases between. CDR3 DNA: TGTGCCAGCAGCTTTAGCCAGGACTCCTACGAGCAGTACTTC. Amino acids: CASSFSQDSYEQYF. The whole variable domain, filled in from reference TRBV7-2 and TRBJ2-7, reads GAGVSQSPSNKVTEKGKDVELRCDPISGHTALYWYRQSLGQGLEFLIYFQGNSAPDKSGLPSDRFSAERTGGSVSTLTIQRTQQEDSAVYLCASSFSQDSYEQYFGPGTRLTVT.

This clonotype was observed many times. The genes are TRBV4-3 and TRBJ2-3, with 9 bases lining up with TRBD1. The J segment lost 3 bases and the V segment lost 2 bases, leaving 3 bases of the junction unmatched. CDR3 length: 15 amino acids. Looked up from germline, CDR1 is LGHNA and CDR2 is YSLEER. CDR3 amino acids: CASSQRTGETDTQYF. DNA for the CDR3: TGCGCCAGCAGCCAAAGGACAGGGGAAACAGATACGCAGTATTTT.

This clonotype turned up a few times. The genes are TRBV9 and TRBJ2-7; no clear D. V was trimmed by 0 bases and J by 1 base, leaving 8 bases between them. Germline CDR1 is SGDLS and CDR2 is YYNGEE. This CDR3 comprises 14 residues. The CDR3 region is CASSVGPESYEQYF. CDR3 nucleotide sequence: TGTGCCAGCAGCGTAGGGCCAGAGTCCTACGAGCAGTACTTC.

This clonotype has ten or more counts. This sequence joins TRBV5-1 and TRBJ2-7, with a weak D call TRBD1 (5 bases). Trimming pared 0 bases from V and 6 bases from J, leaving 19 bases between. CDR3 size: 16 residues. Germline lookup yields CDR1 SGHRS and CDR2 YFSETQ. The chain's CDR3 is CASSLVGLGAMGEQYF. DNA for the CDR3: TGCGCCAGCAGCTTGGTTGGGTTAGGGGCCATGGGCGAGCAGTACTTC.

V gene TRBV11-1 combines with J gene TRBJ2-3; 10 bases line up with TRBD2. The CDR3 runs to 18 residues. The V and J ends lost 1 base and 3 bases, in that order; junction bases with no gene match: 10. Germline CDR1 is SGHAT and CDR2 is FQDESV (reference sequence). Written as DNA, the CDR3 is TGTGCCAGCAGCTTAGAAGGAGCGGGAGGGCCGTGGACAGATACGCAGTATTTT. This translates into CASSLEGAGGPWTDTQYF.

The chain links TRBV9 to TRBJ1-1; D call uncertain. From germline, CDR1 is SGDLS and CDR2 YYNGEE. The length of the CDR3 is 15 residues. V was cut by 0 bases and J by 2 bases, with 11 bases left in between. Written as DNA, the CDR3 is TGTGCCAGCAGCGTAGGTGGCAGCGACAACACTGAAGCTTTCTTT. As protein: CASSVGGSDNTEAFF.

The chain is built from TRBV12-3 or TRBV12-4 and TRBJ1-2; unclear D gene. Trimming stripped 2 bases from V and 7 bases from J, with 11 bases between. The CDR3 sequence is 13 residues long. The CDR3 protein is CASSLRADGGYTF. The CDR3 nucleotides read TGTGCCAGCAGTTTAAGGGCAGACGGTGGCTACACCTTC.